The 26 T cell receptor beta chains below all came from one sample that was sequenced in a study of blood T cell repertoires in COVID-19. Produced via immunoSEQ multiplex PCR; TCRdb's table is partial and in-frame only. The profile shows some 380,000 clones, around 91% of them singletons. Sample: peripheral blood. The receptors shown here come from a man between 18 and 35 years old with active or convalescent COVID-19.

This chain links TRBV28 with TRBJ1-6; possibly TRBD1 for D (5 bases). Germline V lookup: CDR1 MDHEN, CDR2 SYDVKM. V lost 4 bases and J lost 7, with 17 bases in between. The CDR3 is 16 residues long. The CDR3: CASSSDGGGRNSPLHF. CDR3 nucleotide sequence: TGTGCCAGCAGTTCTGACGGGGGGGGGAGGAATTCACCCCTCCACTTT.

The chain recombines TRBV7-6 with TRBJ1-4; tentatively, D is TRBD1 (5 bases). Germline lookup yields CDR1 SGHVS and CDR2 FNYEAQ. Trimming took 5 bases from V and 4 from J, leaving 14 bases between them. The CDR3 sequence is 15 residues long. The CDR3 reads CASSRRAGNNEKLFF. In DNA form, the CDR3 reads TGTGCCAGCAGCCGCAGGGCAGGGAATAATGAAAAACTGTTTTTT.

This clone has just a few counts. The chain recombines TRBV24-1 with TRBJ1-1; D is unclear. V was trimmed by 5 bases and J by 5 bases, leaving 8 bases between them. CDR1 is KGHDR and CDR2 is SFDVKD in the germline V gene. The CDR3 runs 12 residues. The chain's CDR3 is CATSGPRTEAFF. The CDR3, as DNA: TGTGCCACCAGTGGCCCACGGACTGAAGCTTTCTTT.

This chain links TRBV28 with TRBJ1-1, with D hard to call. Trimming took 7 bases from V and 3 from J, leaving 21 bases between them. The CDR3 extends over 16 amino acids. Per germline, CDR1 MDHEN and CDR2 SYDVKM. The CDR3 protein is CASIPPGEIAYTEAFF. DNA of the CDR3: TGTGCCAGCATCCCACCCGGGGAGATCGCGTACACTGAAGCTTTCTTT. Full variable domain (rest looked up from reference TRBV28 and TRBJ1-1): DVKVTQSSRYLVKRTGEKVFLECVQDMDHENMFWYRQDPGLGLRLIYFSYDVKMKEKGDIPEGYSVSREKKERFSLILESASTNQTSMYLCASIPPGEIAYTEAFFGQGTRLTVV.

A note on this clone: A junction boundary mismatches the germline segment, possibly from a read error. The CDR3 DNA sequence: TGTGCCAGCAGCCCACGGGGGGGCATCCTTGGGGCCAACGTGCTGACTTTC. This gives the protein CASSPRGGILGANVLTF. This chain uses TRBV13 with TRBJ2-6; TRBD2 aligns across 8 bases. Germline lookup yields CDR1 PRHDT and CDR2 FYEKMQ (reference sequence). This CDR3 comprises 17 residues.

This chain uses TRBV9 with TRBJ1-1, with 11 bases matching TRBD1. The V and J ends lost 4 bases and 6 bases, in that order; junction bases with no gene match: 8. This CDR3 is 15 amino acids long. Germline V gene sequence: CDR1 SGDLS, CDR2 YYNGEE. CDR3 bases: TGTGCCAGCAGCCCTCCCAGGGGACAGGGGGCTGAAGCTTTCTTT. Translation gives CASSPPRGQGAEAFF.

This chain joins TRBV19 and TRBJ2-1; 15 nucleotides align to TRBD2. CDR1 and CDR2 (germline): LNHDA, SQIVND (reference sequence). The CDR3 consists of 18 residues. V lost 4 bases and J lost 9; bases outside the gene matches: 13. The CDR3 protein is CASSTYTGTSGRLGEQFF. Here the CDR3 DNA reads TGTGCCAGTAGTACCTATACCGGGACTAGCGGGAGGTTAGGTGAGCAGTTCTTC.

Only one count was recorded for this clone. The CDR3 nucleotides are TGTGCCAGCAGCTTAGGTTCCAGTAATGAGCAGTTCTTC. Translation: CASSLGSSNEQFF. This chain uses TRBV11-2 with TRBJ2-1; D not resolved. Germline V CDR1 and CDR2: SGHAT, FQNNGV. The CDR3 length is 13 residues. With 1 base removed from V and 7 bases from J, the gap between germline ends came to 8 bases.

The chain combines TRBV6-6 with TRBJ1-2; D is uncertain. This CDR3 has 15 residues. The ends were cut back, 0 bases at V and 5 bases at J, with 13 bases in the middle. The V gene's germline CDR1 is MNHNY and CDR2 SVGAGI (reference sequence). The DNA of the CDR3 is TGTGCCAGCAGTTACTCTTTCAGGCGAGAATATGGCTACACCTTC. Translating it yields CASSYSFRREYGYTF.

The gene calls are TRBV6-5 and TRBJ2-3; 8 positions agree with TRBD1. This CDR3 has 14 residues. Trimming took 4 bases from V and 2 from J; bases not matched to a gene: 2. Germline V lookup: CDR1 MNHEY, CDR2 SVGAGI. The CDR3 loop is CASSWQGATDTQYF. CDR3 bases: TGTGCCAGCAGTTGGCAGGGGGCCACAGATACGCAGTATTTT.

The genes are TRBV5-1 and TRBJ1-1; no clear D. V was clipped by 2 bases and J by 0 bases, with 8 bases between them. Germline assignment: CDR1 SGHRS and CDR2 YFSETQ. The CDR3 has 14 residues. This chain's CDR3 is CASSFTELNTEAFF. The CDR3 nucleotides read TGCGCCAGCAGCTTTACAGAGCTGAACACTGAAGCTTTCTTT.

This rearrangement joins TRBV5-1 to TRBJ2-5; the D gene is possibly TRBD2 (5 bases). The V and J ends lost 5 bases and 3 bases respectively, with 11 bases between them. Germline V gene sequence: CDR1 SGHRS, CDR2 YFSETQ. The CDR3 has 13 amino acids. The CDR3: CASSGLPKETQYF. The CDR3 bases are TGCGCCAGCAGTGGACTGCCAAAAGAGACCCAGTACTTC. Drawing the rest from reference TRBV5-1 and TRBJ2-5, the complete variable domain is KAGVTQTPRYLIKTRGQQVTLSCSPISGHRSVSWYQQTPGQGLQFLFEYFSETQRNKGNFPGRFSGRQFSNSRSEMNVSTLELGDSALYLCASSGLPKETQYFGPGTRLLVL.

V gene TRBV5-1 combines with J gene TRBJ2-7, with D unresolved. This CDR3 is 14 amino acids long. Deletions cut 3 bases from V and 1 base from J, with 11 bases between. Germline V gives CDR1 SGHRS, CDR2 YFSETQ. CDR3: CASSSLGRSYEQYF. CDR3 in DNA: TGCGCCAGCAGCTCCCTGGGCAGATCCTACGAGCAGTACTTC.

In its sample, this clone was seen a few times. The chain is built from TRBV7-3 and TRBJ2-4; maybe TRBD2 (6 bases). CDR1 and CDR2 from the germline V gene are SGHTA and FQGTGA. The CDR3 loop spans 13 amino acids. V shed 5 bases and J shed 8 bases, with 13 bases lying between them. The CDR3 protein is CASSATTSHIQYF. DNA for the CDR3: TGTGCCAGCAGCGCAACGACTAGTCACATTCAGTACTTC.

The V and J genes are TRBV6-4 and TRBJ1-4; D call uncertain. CDR3 size: 13 residues. V lost 8 bases, J lost 7 bases, and 14 bases lay in between. Germline-derived CDR1 and CDR2 are MRHNA and SNTAGT. The CDR3 reads CASSRVIGEKLFF. The CDR3 DNA follows: TGTGCCAGCTCTAGAGTCATCGGTGAAAAACTGTTTTTT.

The J gene is TRBJ2-2, the V gene TRBV9, with D perhaps matching TRBD1 (6 bases). Trimming took 0 bases from V and 4 from J, leaving 10 bases between them. The CDR3 sequence is 15 residues long. CDR1 is SGDLS and CDR2 is YYNGEE in the germline V gene. Here the CDR3 reads CASSVDRVGTGELFF. The CDR3, as DNA: TGTGCCAGCAGCGTAGACAGGGTAGGCACCGGGGAGCTGTTTTTT.

The chain carries TRBV19 and TRBJ2-2, with 7 bases aligning to TRBD1. Germline trimming cut 6 bases from V and 4 bases from J; bases unmatched to any gene: 8. Germline loops: CDR1 LNHDA, CDR2 SQIVND (reference sequence). This CDR3 is built from 15 residues. The CDR3: CASSNDRVSTGELFF. The DNA for the CDR3 is TGTGCCAGTAGCAACGACAGGGTGTCCACCGGGGAGCTGTTTTTT.

The V gene is TRBV14, the J gene TRBJ2-5, with TRBD2 identical over 7 bases. The germline V gene has CDR1 SGHDN and CDR2 FVKESK. The CDR3 runs to 19 residues. The J segment lost 0 bases and the V segment lost 1 base, leaving 14 bases of the junction unmatched. CDR3 sequence reads: CASSQVSSSGPINQETQYF. Written as DNA, the CDR3 is TGTGCCAGCAGCCAAGTCTCCTCTAGCGGACCAATAAACCAAGAGACCCAGTACTTC.

V usage is TRBV7-2 and J usage is TRBJ2-3; 7 nucleotides match TRBD2. CDR1 SGHTA and CDR2 FQGNSA come from the germline V gene. This CDR3 comprises 15 residues. Losses at the gene ends were 6 bases for V and 1 base for J; bases not matched to a gene: 7. The CDR3 sequence: CASRTSGTGTDTQYF. The CDR3 coding sequence is TGTGCCAGCAGGACAAGCGGGACCGGCACAGATACGCAGTATTTT.

The V call is TRBV4-1, the J call TRBJ2-1, with 10 bases matching TRBD2. The CDR3 covers 17 residues. Germline V gives CDR1 MGHRA, CDR2 YSYEKL. V was clipped by 0 bases and J by 5 bases; unmatched bases: 7. DNA for the CDR3: TGCGCCAGCAGCCAAGAGGGAGCGGGAGGGCCCCACAATGAGCAGTTCTTC. Amino acids: CASSQEGAGGPHNEQFF.

Only one count was recorded for this clone. This CDR3 reads CASSVYQGSGQPQHF. In DNA form, the CDR3 reads TGTGCCAGCAGTGTTTATCAGGGTAGTGGGCAGCCCCAGCATTTT. The chain uses TRBV28 and TRBJ1-5; TRBD1 might be the D (5 bases). Germline V gives CDR1 MDHEN, CDR2 SYDVKM. Trimming shortened V by 5 bases and J by 7 bases, and 18 bases separated the two germline ends. The CDR3 is 15 residues long.

CDR3 in DNA: TGCAGCGTTGAAGGTTGGCTAGCGGGAGCCTCCACCGGGGAGCTGTTTTTT. As protein: CSVEGWLAGASTGELFF. This chain connects TRBV29-1 to TRBJ2-2, with 10 positions matching TRBD2. The trim removed 1 base at V and 4 bases at J, leaving 9 bases unmatched. The CDR3 sequence is 17 residues long. Germline V gene sequence: CDR1 SQVTM, CDR2 ANQGSEA.

The J gene is TRBJ1-2, the V gene TRBV28; D unclear. CDR3 length: 11 amino acids. V was trimmed by 4 bases and J by 5 bases, leaving 5 bases between them. CDR1 and CDR2 (germline): MDHEN, SYDVKM. In DNA, the CDR3 is TGTGCCAGCAGTTCCGAGTATGGCTACACCTTC. It codes for CASSSEYGYTF.

CDR3 residues: CATSLPGSFTDTQYF. Here the CDR3 DNA reads TGTGCCACCAGCCTCCCCGGGAGTTTTACAGATACGCAGTATTTT. The genes are TRBV15 and TRBJ2-3, with D tentatively TRBD2 (6 bases). The ends were cut back, 5 bases at V and 3 bases at J, with 15 bases in the middle. This CDR3 is 15 amino acids long. From germline, CDR1 is LNHNV and CDR2 YYDKDF (reference sequence).

The rearrangement uses TRBV5-5 and TRBJ1-1; 8 bases agree with TRBD1. This CDR3 comprises 16 residues. Germline V CDR1 and CDR2: SGHKS, YYEKEE (reference sequence). With 4 bases clipped from V and 1 base from J, the junction kept 9 bases outside the gene matches. As DNA, the CDR3 is TGTGCCAGCAGCGGGGCCCGGGACAGGAAGAACACTGAAGCTTTCTTT. Translating gives CASSGARDRKNTEAFF.

This clone was found once. V usage is TRBV27 and J usage is TRBJ2-7; TRBD1 is a possible D gene (5 bases). Germline lookup yields CDR1 MNHEY and CDR2 SMNVEV (reference sequence). The CDR3 spans 15 residues. V was shortened by 4 bases and J by 5 bases, with 18 bases between the two germline ends. CDR3 coding DNA: TGTGCCAGCAGTTCCCCTCATCAGGGTTCCAACGAGCAGTACTTC. It is translated as CASSSPHQGSNEQYF.